What follows are 16 T cell receptor beta chains derived from one specimen sequenced in a study of OX40 agonist ivuxolimab in advanced cancers. Profiled with immunoSEQ multiplex PCR; TCRdb holds only in-frame clones, not every one. The sample lists about 120,000 clones, 93% occurring once. Sequenced material: CD4+ or CD8+ T cells sorted from blood, taken in a trial of the OX40 agonist ivuxolimab. Source of these receptors: an adult with an advanced solid tumor such as melanoma, head and neck, liver or kidney cancer.

The chain has TRBV7-2 and TRBJ1-6, with D possibly matching TRBD1 (5 bases). This CDR3 comprises 14 residues. The germline V gene encodes CDR1 SGHTA and CDR2 FQGNSA. Trimming removed 4 bases at V and 10 bases at J, with 14 bases between. The CDR3 reads CASSWGTGGSPLHF. CDR3 bases: TGTGCCAGCAGCTGGGGGACTGGCGGGTCACCCCTCCACTTT.

The chain couples TRBV7-9 to TRBJ1-4; possible D gene TRBD1, 6 bases. V was trimmed by 5 bases and J by 4 bases, leaving 11 bases between them. From germline, CDR1 is SEHNR and CDR2 FQNEAQ (reference sequence). The CDR3 is 14 amino acids. The CDR3 DNA reads as TGTGCCAGCAGCCTTAACAGGGTTAATGAAAAACTGTTTTTT. It translates to CASSLNRVNEKLFF.

This chain links TRBV19 with TRBJ1-2, with D maybe TRBD1 (6 bases). The CDR3 runs 14 residues. Germline assignment: CDR1 LNHDA and CDR2 SQIVND (reference sequence). V was shortened by 4 bases and J by 4 bases, with 13 bases between the two germline ends. The CDR3 DNA reads as TGTGCCAGTAGTACCGCACAGGGCCCCTATGGCTACACCTTC. Amino acid sequence: CASSTAQGPYGYTF.

The J gene is TRBJ1-1, the V gene TRBV5-1; D is ambiguous. Germline CDR1 and CDR2: SGHRS and YFSETQ. The CDR3 totals 15 residues. The ends were cut back, 4 bases at V and 0 bases at J, with 13 bases in the middle. In DNA form, the CDR3 reads TGCGCCAGCAGCCCTGATACGTTCATGAACACTGAAGCTTTCTTT. Translation gives CASSPDTFMNTEAFF.

The chain links TRBV2 to TRBJ2-1; no clear D gene. The CDR3 runs 12 residues. V was pared by 4 bases and J by 6 bases, with 7 bases between. CDR1 and CDR2 from the germline V gene are SNHLY and FYNNEI. The CDR3 protein is CASSVSGNEQFF. As DNA, the CDR3 is TGTGCCAGCAGTGTTTCGGGCAATGAGCAGTTCTTC.

The rearrangement joins TRBV5-1 to TRBJ2-5; D possibly corresponds to TRBD1 (5 bases). V lost 1 base, J lost 3 bases, and 16 bases lay in between. The CDR3 has 16 residues. In germline, CDR1 is SGHRS, CDR2 YFSETQ. The CDR3 DNA reads as TGCGCCAGCAGCTTGAGTAGGGGTAGAGTGGAAGAGACCCAGTACTTC. Amino acid sequence: CASSLSRGRVEETQYF.

The V and J genes are TRBV12-5 and TRBJ1-2; 12 nucleotides line up with TRBD1. The germline gives CDR1 LGHNT, CDR2 FRNRAP. V was clipped by 10 bases and J by 2 bases; unmatched bases: 11. The CDR3 consists of 16 residues. In DNA form, the CDR3 reads TGTGCTATCCCCCGGCAGGGGACAGGGGGCAACTATGGCTACACCTTC. Its protein is CAIPRQGTGGNYGYTF.

J is TRBJ2-7 and V is TRBV6-6; D unclear. Germline CDR1 MNHNY, CDR2 SVGAGI (reference sequence). This CDR3 has 14 amino acids. Trimming took off 4 bases at V and 4 bases at J, with 14 bases between the two ends. This chain's CDR3 is CASSSTGLIYEQYF. CDR3 DNA sequence: TGTGCCAGCAGTTCCACGGGCCTCATTTACGAGCAGTACTTC.

The chain joins TRBV7-6 to TRBJ2-1, with TRBD1 matching 11 bases. The V gene end was trimmed by 0 bases and the J gene end by 8 bases; junction bases not matched to a gene: 3. The CDR3 spans 15 residues. The germline V gene encodes CDR1 SGHVS and CDR2 FNYEAQ. CDR3 loop: CASSLAGQGAYEQFF. CDR3 nucleotide sequence: TGTGCCAGCAGCTTAGCCGGACAGGGGGCTTATGAGCAGTTCTTC.

This clone was found once. J is TRBJ2-1 and V is TRBV10-3; the D gene is possibly TRBD1 (6 bases). Germline-derived CDR1 and CDR2 are ENHRY and SYGVKD. The CDR3 runs 14 residues. V gave up 3 bases and J gave up 9 bases, with 15 bases separating them. Here the CDR3 DNA reads TGTGCCATCAGTGACGGGACAAAAGCCAGTGAGCAGTTCTTC. Amino acids: CAISDGTKASEQFF.

The chain joins TRBV2 to TRBJ2-3; TRBD1 might be the D (6 bases). V was shortened by 4 bases and J by 3 bases, with 14 bases between the two germline ends. The CDR3 loop spans 15 amino acids. Germline loops: CDR1 SNHLY, CDR2 FYNNEI. The CDR3 here is CASSGVGAGTDTQYF. DNA of the CDR3: TGTGCCAGCAGTGGAGTGGGGGCCGGTACAGATACGCAGTATTTT.

V is TRBV2 and J is TRBJ2-3, with 7 nucleotides matching TRBD1. The CDR3 contains 15 residues. V was pared by 6 bases and J by 2 bases, with 8 bases of the junction left unmatched. Germline-derived CDR1 and CDR2 are SNHLY and FYNNEI. CDR3 coding DNA: TGTGCCAGCAGATTACAGGGGTCCCCCACAGATACGCAGTATTTT. Translation: CASRLQGSPTDTQYF.

This chain uses TRBV5-4 with TRBJ1-5; maybe TRBD1 (6 bases). The germline gives CDR1 SGHNT, CDR2 YYREEE (reference sequence). The CDR3 is 15 amino acids. The V end lost 4 bases, the J end lost 4 bases, and 15 bases lay between the germline ends. CDR3 in amino acids: CASSPEGGSNQPQHF. The CDR3 nucleotides read TGTGCCAGCAGCCCGGAGGGGGGGAGTAATCAGCCCCAGCATTTT.

As regards this clone: Other DNA sequences in this specimen translate into the identical CDR3. The chain carries TRBV5-1 and TRBJ2-5, with 8 positions matching TRBD1. J lost 1 base, V lost 4 bases, and 3 bases had no gene match. Germline CDR1 reads SGHRS; CDR2 reads YFSETQ. The CDR3 is made up of 14 amino acids. DNA of the CDR3: TGCGCCAGCAGCCTCACAGGGGGCCAAGAGACCCAGTACTTC. Its protein is CASSLTGGQETQYF.

This chain joins TRBV5-6 and TRBJ2-5; weak D call: TRBD2 (6 bases). V lost 0 bases and J lost 10, with 19 bases in between. The V gene's germline CDR1 is SGHDT and CDR2 YYEEEE. This CDR3 has 15 residues. CDR3 nucleotides: TGTGCCAGCAGCTTGGTTCCCAGGGAGGCCGAGTTCCAGTACTTC. This codes for CASSLVPREAEFQYF.

The CDR3 spells CASSTRLAGVADTQYF. Here the CDR3 DNA reads TGCGCCAGCAGCACCCGACTAGCGGGAGTTGCAGATACGCAGTATTTT. V and J are TRBV5-1 and TRBJ2-3, with TRBD2 matching over 12 bases. Trimming at V came to 4 bases and at J to 4 bases, leaving 7 bases not matched to a gene. There are 16 residues in the CDR3. Per germline, CDR1 SGHRS and CDR2 YFSETQ.